The clone carrying this T cell receptor (beta chain) has only a few counts. Its matching antigen is unknown. The data originate from a study of blood T cells in healthy people across ages. Study conclusions and caveats: CMV status of donors was unknown, possibly confounding expanded clonotype changes. When set beside aged donors, long-lived donors presented more naive CD4+ cells and higher diversity. Strong correlation was found linking TCR beta diversity to naive T cell percentage.

Primed by a sample-barcoded 5' primer and a J-beta primer mix, a second PCR proceeded for 7 to 11 cycles. Each of the samples gave a minimum of 2.5 million paired-end reads that contained CDR3. TCRdb independently ran MiXCR on the 5' RACE reads; one entry per CDR3 protein. This sample has around 1.1 million distinct CDR3 sequences; 35% to 40% occur once, and the top ten carry around 12%. The V segment lost 2 bases and the J segment 3 bases; nucleotides outside the gene matches: 4. CDR3 length: 14 residues. Per the germline V gene, CDR1 is SGDLS and CDR2 is YYNGEE. The sequencing sample was made of blood. The clonotype was recovered from a young man in good health. The gene calls are TRBV9 and TRBJ1-2; 7 nucleotides align to TRBD1. The CDR3 is CASSVTGNHYGYTF. The DNA for the CDR3 is TGTGCCAGCAGCGTGACAGGGAATCACTATGGCTACACCTTC.